This T cell receptor beta chain appears in the sequencing data of a study of blood T cell repertoires in COVID-19. Study context: PBMCs, B-cell-depleted T cells, or T cells provided the cDNA or gDNA that made up the material.

Generated by immunoSEQ multiplex PCR, the TCRdb table keeps only in-frame clones and is missing some. The table includes 310,000 or so clones, around 90% detected once. The CDR3 extends over 17 amino acids. Germline V gene data show CDR1 as SEHNR and CDR2 as FQNEAQ (reference sequence). V lost 3 bases to trimming and J lost 0 bases; unmatched junction nucleotides: 10. Input material: peripheral blood. The rearrangement joins TRBV7-9 to TRBJ1-2; TRBD1 aligns across 7 bases. This receptor was obtained from a man between 65 and 79 years old with acute or convalescent COVID-19. The CDR3 DNA follows: TGTGCCAGCAGCTTTAAAACCGGGACAGATGCTAACTATGGCTACACCTTC. Translated: CASSFKTGTDANYGYTF.